The 15 T cell receptor beta chains given below trace back to one sample, sequenced in a study of metastatic and nonmetastatic thyroid tumors (dated by TCRdb to the early 2020s). No patient had received any treatment before thyroid surgery. The library was built by means of PCR. Instrument on record: Illumina HiSeq 4000. TCRdb's own reprocessing of the public reads used fastp at Q25 and MiXCR and kept productive beta chains. The sample table holds some 52,000 clones, of which roughly 18% were seen once. Just under 3% of the sample rests with the top ten. What was sequenced was blood. These receptors originate from a female donor with papillary thyroid cancer or a benign thyroid nodule (not recorded which). Some clones in this sample may be carry-over from other donors' samples.

Ten or more counts support this clone. The chain is built from TRBV14 and TRBJ1-2; 8 bases are a match to TRBD1. Looked up from germline, CDR1 is SGHDN and CDR2 is FVKESK. The V segment lost 3 bases and the J segment 7 bases; nucleotides outside the gene matches: 1. The CDR3 contains 12 residues. Here the CDR3 reads CASSQDRVGYTF. The CDR3 nucleotides read TGTGCCAGCAGCCAGGACAGGGTTGGCTACACCTTC.

This clone was recorded many times. The genes are TRBV6-4 and TRBJ2-1; TRBD2 aligns across 9 bases. CDR3 length: 16 amino acids. CDR1 and CDR2 (germline): MRHNA, SNTAGT. V lost 5 bases and J lost 5; bases outside the gene matches: 10. The CDR3 spells CASSTNVAGDHNEQFF. The CDR3 nucleotides read TGTGCCAGCAGTACCAATGTAGCGGGAGACCACAATGAGCAGTTCTTC.

The sample holds many counts of this clone. CDR3 bases: TGTGCCAGCAGCGTAGCTTGGGGGGGGTCAGATACGCAGTATTTT. It specifies CASSVAWGGSDTQYF. The chain joins TRBV9 to TRBJ2-3; 7 bases are a match to TRBD2. After removal of 0 bases from V and 4 bases from J, the junction contained 5 bases not matched to a gene. This CDR3 is built from 15 residues. The germline gives CDR1 SGDLS, CDR2 YYNGEE.

This clone has a handful of counts. CDR3 in DNA: TGTGCCAGCAGTGAAACAGGGTGCTATGGTCCACCCCTCCACTTT. It is translated as CASSETGCYGPPLHF. V usage is TRBV6-1 and J usage is TRBJ1-6, with D perhaps TRBD1 (6 bases). The CDR3 sequence is 15 residues long. Trimming stripped 2 bases from V and 11 bases from J, with 16 bases between. The germline V gene has CDR1 MNHNS and CDR2 SASEGT.

CDR3 in amino acids: CASTAGTGVLTGELFF. CDR3 sequence (DNA): TGTGCCAGCACCGCTGGGACAGGGGTCTTGACCGGGGAGCTGTTTTTT. The chain joins TRBV5-4 to TRBJ2-2, with 10 bases lining up with TRBD1. Trimming cost V 6 bases and J 5 bases; bases outside gene matches: 10. Germline V CDR1 and CDR2: SGHNT, YYREEE (reference sequence). This CDR3 has 16 residues.

Comments on this clone: One end of the junction does not line up with germline, which may come from a read error. The chain joins TRBV2 to TRBJ2-7; the D gene could be TRBD1 or TRBD2 (5 bases each). This CDR3 spans 14 amino acids. Germline CDR1 is SNHLY and CDR2 is FYNNEI. In nucleotides, the CDR3 is TGTGCCAGCGAGGGGCAGCGAATCTCCTACGATCAGTACTTC. It yields the protein CASEGQRISYDQYF.

This clone was counted at least ten times. The chain joins TRBV7-8 to TRBJ2-2; the D gene is possibly TRBD2 (5 bases). From germline, CDR1 is SGHVS and CDR2 FQNEAQ. V was pared by 2 bases and J by 2 bases, with 9 bases between. The CDR3 length is 15 residues. In DNA, the CDR3 is TGTGCCAGCAGCTTAACGCTAGCCAACACCGGGGAGCTGTTTTTT. Encoded protein: CASSLTLANTGELFF.

This clone was seen ten or more times. This chain links TRBV19 with TRBJ1-5; no reliable D call. V was clipped by 3 bases and J by 5 bases, with 8 bases between them. Germline V CDR1 and CDR2: LNHDA, SQIVND (reference sequence). The CDR3 spans 13 residues. The CDR3 region has the DNA TGTGCCAGTAGTATTTCGGGTTATCAGCCCCAGCATTTT. Protein: CASSISGYQPQHF.

Of note for this clone: As the CDR3 is not closed by the conserved phenylalanine or tryptophan, this likely results from a read error. The chain combines TRBV12-3 or TRBV12-4 with TRBJ2-1; weak D call: TRBD2 (6 bases). V lost 7 bases, J lost 4 bases, and 17 bases lay in between. This CDR3 is 15 amino acids long. CDR3 sequence (DNA): TGTGCCAGCATTTTTATAGCGGATCCTTACAATGAGCAGTTCTCC. It specifies CASIFIADPYNEQFS.

This clone was detected a few times. V is TRBV6-1 and J is TRBJ1-2, with D possibly TRBD1 on 6 matching bases. CDR1 and CDR2 (germline): MNHNS, SASEGT. The CDR3 extends over 17 amino acids. Trimming cost V 3 bases and J 4 bases, with 21 bases left between them. The CDR3 DNA follows: TGTGCCAGCAGTGATCGGTGCAGGGGTTTCGTAGTCTATGGCTACACCTTC. Translating it yields CASSDRCRGFVVYGYTF.

The chain links TRBV28 to TRBJ2-2; D remains unclear. The germline CDR1 and CDR2 sequences are MDHEN and SYDVKM. This CDR3 is built from 13 residues. The V end was cut by 5 bases, the J end by 14 bases, with 18 bases between. The CDR3 DNA reads as TGTGCCAGCAGTCCCCGTCACACCGGTGATCTGTTTTTT. It yields the protein CASSPRHTGDLFF.

The sample holds a few counts of this clone. An end of the junction does not agree with germline; a read error may underlie this. The CDR3 DNA sequence: TGTGCCAGCAGTCGTAGCGGCCACAGCTCCCACAATGAGCAGTTCTTC. Translation: CASSRSGHSSHNEQFF. This chain connects TRBV6-1 to TRBJ2-1; D perhaps matches TRBD2 (6 bases). Germline CDR1 and CDR2: MNHNS and SASEGT. The CDR3 is 16 residues long.

This clone has at least ten counts. The CDR3 DNA follows: TGTGCCAGCTCGGATGACAGGGAAGGCTACACCTTC. Amino acid sequence: CASSDDREGYTF. The rearrangement links TRBV18 to TRBJ1-2; 7 nucleotides align to TRBD1. Germline CDR1 is KGHSH and CDR2 is LQKENI. Germline trimming cut 6 bases from V and 8 bases from J; bases unmatched to any gene: 6. The CDR3 consists of 12 residues.

This clone was seen repeatedly, ten times or more. This chain links TRBV29-1 with TRBJ2-3; the D gene is possibly TRBD2 (5 bases). Trimming removed 7 bases at V and 2 bases at J, with 10 bases between. This CDR3 is 12 amino acids long. The germline V gene encodes CDR1 SQVTM and CDR2 ANQGSEA. CDR3 region: CSASLSTDTQYF. CDR3 DNA sequence: TGCAGCGCTAGCCTTTCCACAGATACGCAGTATTTT.

At least ten counts were recorded for this clone. This chain joins TRBV10-2 and TRBJ2-1, with 8 bases that match TRBD1. The junction had 11 bases not matched to a gene; V was cut back by 5 bases and J by 2 bases. This CDR3 has 17 residues. The germline gives CDR1 WSHSY, CDR2 SAAADI. DNA of the CDR3: TGCGCCAGCAGTAGGACAGGGCAGAGGGTTACCTACAATGAGCAGTTCTTC. Translation: CASSRTGQRVTYNEQFF.